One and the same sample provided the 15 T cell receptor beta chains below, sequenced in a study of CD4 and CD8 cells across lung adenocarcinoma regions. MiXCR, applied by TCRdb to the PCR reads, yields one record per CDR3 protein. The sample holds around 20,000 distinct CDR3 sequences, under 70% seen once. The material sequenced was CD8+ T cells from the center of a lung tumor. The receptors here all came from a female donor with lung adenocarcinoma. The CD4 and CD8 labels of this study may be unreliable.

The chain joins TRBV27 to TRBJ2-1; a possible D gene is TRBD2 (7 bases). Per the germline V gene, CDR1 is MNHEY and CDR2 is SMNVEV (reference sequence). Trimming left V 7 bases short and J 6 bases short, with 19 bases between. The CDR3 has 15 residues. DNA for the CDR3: TGTGCCAGCACTCACTCTCGGGGGGCCGTCAATGAGCAGTTCTTC. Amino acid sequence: CASTHSRGAVNEQFF.

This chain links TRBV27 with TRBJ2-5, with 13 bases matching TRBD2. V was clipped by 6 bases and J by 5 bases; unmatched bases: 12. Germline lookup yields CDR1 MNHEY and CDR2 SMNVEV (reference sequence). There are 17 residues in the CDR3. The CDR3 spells CASSPPSGTSGMETQYF. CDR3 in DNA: TGTGCCAGCAGCCCCCCGTCCGGGACTAGCGGGATGGAGACCCAGTACTTC.

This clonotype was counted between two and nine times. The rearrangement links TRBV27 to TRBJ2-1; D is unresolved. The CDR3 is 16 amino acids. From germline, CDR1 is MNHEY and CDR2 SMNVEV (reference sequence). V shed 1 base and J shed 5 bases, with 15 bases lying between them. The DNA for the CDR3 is TGTGCCAGCAGTTTATATCTAGGACCGGGTCACAATGAGCAGTTCTTC. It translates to CASSLYLGPGHNEQFF.

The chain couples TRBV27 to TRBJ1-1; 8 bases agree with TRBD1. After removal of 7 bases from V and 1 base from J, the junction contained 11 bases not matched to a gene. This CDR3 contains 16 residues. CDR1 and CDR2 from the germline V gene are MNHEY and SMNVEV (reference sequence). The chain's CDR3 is CASTRFQGAANTEAFF. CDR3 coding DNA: TGTGCCAGCACCAGATTCCAGGGGGCCGCGAACACTGAAGCTTTCTTT.

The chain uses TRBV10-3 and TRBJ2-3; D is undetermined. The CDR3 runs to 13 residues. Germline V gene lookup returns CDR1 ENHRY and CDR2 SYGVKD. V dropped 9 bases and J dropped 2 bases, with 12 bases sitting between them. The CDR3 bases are TGTGCCATTGCGAGGTCGTACACAGATACGCAGTATTTT. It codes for CAIARSYTDTQYF.

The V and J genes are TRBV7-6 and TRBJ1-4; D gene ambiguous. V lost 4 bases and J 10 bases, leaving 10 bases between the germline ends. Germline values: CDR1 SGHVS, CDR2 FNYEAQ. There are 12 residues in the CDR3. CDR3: CASSSSPGKLFF. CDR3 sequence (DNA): TGTGCCAGCAGCTCCTCCCCCGGAAAACTGTTTTTT. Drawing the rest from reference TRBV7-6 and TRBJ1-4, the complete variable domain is GAGVSQSPRYKVTKRGQDVALRCDPISGHVSLYWYRQALGQGPEFLTYFNYEAQQDKSGLPNDRFSAERPEGSISTLTIQRTEQRDSAMYRCASSSSPGKLFFGSGTQLSVL.

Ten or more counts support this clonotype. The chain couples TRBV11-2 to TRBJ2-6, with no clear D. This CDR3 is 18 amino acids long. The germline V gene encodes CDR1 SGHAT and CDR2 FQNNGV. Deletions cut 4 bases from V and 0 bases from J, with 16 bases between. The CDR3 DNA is TGTGCCAGCAGCTCACCACTAACTCTCGCCTCTGGGGCCAACGTCCTGACTTTC. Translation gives CASSSPLTLASGANVLTF. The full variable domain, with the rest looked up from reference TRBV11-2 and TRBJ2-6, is EAGVAQSPRYKIIEKRQSVAFWCNPISGHATLYWYQQILGQGPKLLIQFQNNGVVDDSQLPKDRFSAERLKGVDSTLKIQPAKLEDSAVYLCASSSPLTLASGANVLTFGAGSRLTVL.

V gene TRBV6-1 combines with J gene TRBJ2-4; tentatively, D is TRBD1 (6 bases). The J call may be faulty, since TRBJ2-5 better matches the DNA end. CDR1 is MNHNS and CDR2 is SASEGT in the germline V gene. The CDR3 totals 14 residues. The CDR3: CASRGGRDQETQYF. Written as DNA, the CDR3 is TGTGCCAGCCGTGGGGGCCGGGACCAAGAGACCCAGTACTTC.

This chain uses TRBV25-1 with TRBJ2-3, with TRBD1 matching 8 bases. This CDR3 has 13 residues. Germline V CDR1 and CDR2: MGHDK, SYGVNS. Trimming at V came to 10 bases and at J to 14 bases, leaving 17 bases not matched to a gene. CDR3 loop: CAIQGVSTEALYF. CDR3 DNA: TGTGCCATACAGGGGGTGAGCACAGAGGCGCTGTATTTT.

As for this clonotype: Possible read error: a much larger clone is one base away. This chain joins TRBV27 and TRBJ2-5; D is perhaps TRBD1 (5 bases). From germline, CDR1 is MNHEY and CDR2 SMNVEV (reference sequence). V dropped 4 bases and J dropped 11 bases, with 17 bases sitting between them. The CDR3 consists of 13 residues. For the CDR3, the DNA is TGTGCCAGCAGTTCCACAGGAACCAATGAGCAGTACTTC. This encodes CASSSTGTNEQYF.

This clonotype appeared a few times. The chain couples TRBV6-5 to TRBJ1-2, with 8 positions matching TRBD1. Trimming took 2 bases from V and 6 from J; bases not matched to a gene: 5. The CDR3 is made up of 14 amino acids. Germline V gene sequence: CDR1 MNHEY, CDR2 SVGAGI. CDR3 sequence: CASSYAGGWDGYTF. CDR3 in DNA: TGTGCCAGCAGTTACGCAGGGGGCTGGGATGGCTACACCTTC.

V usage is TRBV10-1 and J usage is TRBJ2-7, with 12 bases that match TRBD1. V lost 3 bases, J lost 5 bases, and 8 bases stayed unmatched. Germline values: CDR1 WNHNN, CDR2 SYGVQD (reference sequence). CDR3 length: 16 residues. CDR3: CASSDLGTGGWNEQYF. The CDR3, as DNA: TGCGCCAGCAGTGACCTCGGGACAGGGGGCTGGAACGAGCAGTACTTC.

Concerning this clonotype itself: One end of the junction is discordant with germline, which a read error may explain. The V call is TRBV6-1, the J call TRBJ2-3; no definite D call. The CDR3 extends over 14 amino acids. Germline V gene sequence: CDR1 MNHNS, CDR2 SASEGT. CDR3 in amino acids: CASSGLSAKNTQYF. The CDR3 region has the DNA TGTGCCAGCAGTGGGCTATCAGCCAAAAATACTCAGTATTTC.

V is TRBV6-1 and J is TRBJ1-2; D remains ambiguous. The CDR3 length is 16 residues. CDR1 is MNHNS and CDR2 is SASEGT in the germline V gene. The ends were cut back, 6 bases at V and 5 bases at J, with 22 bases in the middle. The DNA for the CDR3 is TGTGCCAGCAGCGACACCCCTGGACGGACCCTGTATGGCTACACCTTC. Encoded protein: CASSDTPGRTLYGYTF.

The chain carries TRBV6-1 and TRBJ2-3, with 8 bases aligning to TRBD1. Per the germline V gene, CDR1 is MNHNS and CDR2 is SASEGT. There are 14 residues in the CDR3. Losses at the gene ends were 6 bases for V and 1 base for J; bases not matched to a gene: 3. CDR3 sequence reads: CASRDRERTDTQYF. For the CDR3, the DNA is TGTGCCAGCAGGGACAGGGAGCGCACAGATACGCAGTATTTT.